This passage covers 11 T cell receptor beta chains from one sample sequenced in a study of cytomegalovirus exposure and HLA in healthy donors. Primers: 60 Vbeta forward and 13 Jbeta reverse. The assay was immunoSEQ multiplex PCR, and TCRdb's table has in-frame clones only and misses some. The data show 95,000 to 150,000 clones, about 60% seen once. Sequencing input: PBMCs. These receptors were taken from a man between 35 and 55 years old in good health and CMV-seropositive.

This clone was picked up one time. The chain recombines TRBV6-5 with TRBJ2-7, with 7 bases aligning to TRBD1. The CDR3 totals 13 residues. Germline assignment: CDR1 MNHEY and CDR2 SVGAGI. The V segment lost 6 bases and the J segment 4 bases; nucleotides outside the gene matches: 6. CDR3 loop: CASSRDRTYEQYF. CDR3 DNA sequence: TGTGCCAGCAGCCGGGACAGAACTTACGAGCAGTACTTC.

This clone occurred a few times. The gene calls are TRBV7-9 and TRBJ2-5, with 13 nucleotides matching TRBD2. Per the germline V gene, CDR1 is SEHNR and CDR2 is FQNEAQ (reference sequence). This CDR3 is built from 15 residues. Losses at the gene ends were 4 bases for V and 4 bases for J; bases not matched to a gene: 3. Here the CDR3 reads CASSSGLAGIETQYF. The DNA for the CDR3 is TGTGCCAGCAGCTCGGGACTAGCGGGAATAGAGACCCAGTACTTC.

The V call is TRBV5-5, the J call TRBJ2-7; 7 bases are shared with TRBD2. CDR3 length: 18 residues. Looked up from germline, CDR1 is SGHKS and CDR2 is YYEKEE (reference sequence). V lost 0 bases to trimming and J lost 3 bases; unmatched junction nucleotides: 15. The CDR3 region has the DNA TGTGCCAGCAGCTTGGCCTCGGGGGACTATGGGATCTTCTACGAGCAGTACTTC. It yields the protein CASSLASGDYGIFYEQYF.

V is TRBV6-6 and J is TRBJ2-7; tentative D call: TRBD2 (6 bases). Germline loops: CDR1 MNHNY, CDR2 SVGAGI (reference sequence). V was trimmed by 7 bases and J by 3 bases, leaving 13 bases between them. The CDR3 runs 13 residues. For the CDR3, the DNA is TGTGCCAGCACCCACGGGACTGACTACGAGCAGTACTTC. This translates into CASTHGTDYEQYF.

The J gene is TRBJ2-7, the V gene TRBV7-2; 9 nucleotides agree with TRBD2. The junction had 3 bases not matched to a gene; V was cut back by 6 bases and J by 0 bases. This CDR3 contains 14 residues. Germline CDR1 reads SGHTA; CDR2 reads FQGNSA. Here the CDR3 reads CASSPSGDSYEQYF. The CDR3, as DNA: TGTGCCAGCAGTCCTAGCGGGGACTCCTACGAGCAGTACTTC.

V gene TRBV9 combines with J gene TRBJ2-3; D call uncertain. The CDR3 spans 16 residues. Looked up from germline, CDR1 is SGDLS and CDR2 is YYNGEE. Deletions cut 4 bases from V and 0 bases from J, with 15 bases between. CDR3 sequence: CASSPRQEMSTDTQYF. CDR3 nucleotides: TGTGCCAGCAGCCCGCGTCAGGAAATGAGCACAGATACGCAGTATTTT.

This clone has just one count. The chain carries TRBV7-2 and TRBJ1-2; no firm D call. The CDR3 is made up of 13 amino acids. Germline V gene sequence: CDR1 SGHTA, CDR2 FQGNSA. Trimming removed 1 base from V and 10 bases from J, with 13 bases in between. The CDR3 nucleotides read TGTGCCAGCAGCTTAGTTCTCTCAGGATACTACACCTTC. Translating gives CASSLVLSGYYTF.

CDR3 DNA sequence: TGCGCCAGCAGCCACCCCGGGGGGGTGAACACTGAAGCTTTCTTT. Protein sequence: CASSHPGGVNTEAFF. The chain links TRBV4-1 to TRBJ1-1, with D maybe TRBD1 (5 bases). With 3 bases removed from V and 0 bases from J, the gap between germline ends came to 11 bases. The germline CDR1 and CDR2 sequences are MGHRA and YSYEKL. CDR3 length equals 15 residues.

This clone was seen once. The chain combines TRBV6-5 with TRBJ1-2; no clear D gene. Trimming took off 0 bases at V and 0 bases at J, with 8 bases between the two ends. Per the germline V gene, CDR1 is MNHEY and CDR2 is SVGAGI. The CDR3 contains 15 residues. The CDR3 loop reads CASSYSYTSNYGYTF. The CDR3 nucleotides read TGTGCCAGCAGTTACTCGTACACCTCTAACTATGGCTACACCTTC.

This clone was counted a single time. This rearrangement joins TRBV18 to TRBJ2-7; 12 bases are shared with TRBD2. J lost 3 bases, V lost 5 bases, and 11 bases had no gene match. Germline lookup yields CDR1 KGHSH and CDR2 LQKENI. This CDR3 is 17 amino acids long. The CDR3 DNA reads as TGTGCCAGCTCAACCTCAACTAGCGGGAGGACTATCTACGAGCAGTACTTC. Amino acids: CASSTSTSGRTIYEQYF.

V and J are TRBV27 and TRBJ2-3; tentatively, D is TRBD2 (6 bases). The CDR3 contains 16 residues. Trimming pared 4 bases from V and 0 bases from J, leaving 14 bases between. Per germline, CDR1 MNHEY and CDR2 SMNVEV (reference sequence). The CDR3, as DNA: TGTGCCAGCAGTTATTTGAGCGGGTACAGCACAGATACGCAGTATTTT. Translated: CASSYLSGYSTDTQYF.